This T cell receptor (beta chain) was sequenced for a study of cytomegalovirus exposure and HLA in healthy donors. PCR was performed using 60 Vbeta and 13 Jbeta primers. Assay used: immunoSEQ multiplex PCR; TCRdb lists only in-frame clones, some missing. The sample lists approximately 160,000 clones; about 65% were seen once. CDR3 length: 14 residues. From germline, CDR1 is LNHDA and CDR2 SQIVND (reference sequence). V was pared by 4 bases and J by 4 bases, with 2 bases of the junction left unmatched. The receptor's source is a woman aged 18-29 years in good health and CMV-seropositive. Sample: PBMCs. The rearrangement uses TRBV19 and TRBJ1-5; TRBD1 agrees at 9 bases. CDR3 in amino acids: CASSTTGGNQPQHF. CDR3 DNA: TGTGCCAGTAGTACGACAGGGGGGAATCAGCCCCAGCATTTT.